These 28 T cell receptor beta chains share one sample of origin, sequenced in a study of cytomegalovirus exposure and HLA in healthy donors. PCR employed 60 Vbeta and 13 Jbeta primers. Clones were read by immunoSEQ multiplex PCR, and TCRdb kept only the in-frame ones, dropping some. Of 120,000 to 150,000 clones in the sample, 70% to 85% were seen once. Material: PBMCs. The receptors originated from a woman aged 40 to 49 in good health and CMV-seronegative.

V gene TRBV28 combines with J gene TRBJ2-7; 8 nucleotides match TRBD1. CDR1 and CDR2 (germline): MDHEN, SYDVKM. CDR3 length: 12 amino acids. V shed 8 bases and J 3 bases; nucleotides not matched to a gene: 3. DNA of the CDR3: TGTGCCAGCGCGGACAGGGTCTACGAGCAGTACTTC. Protein: CASADRVYEQYF.

This chain uses TRBV7-2 with TRBJ2-3; 7 bases are shared with TRBD1. The V gene's germline CDR1 is SGHTA and CDR2 FQGNSA. The CDR3 contains 15 residues. Losses at the gene ends were 5 bases for V and 3 bases for J; bases not matched to a gene: 8. The CDR3 DNA is TGTGCCAGCAGCGCCAGCGCGACAGGGACAGATACGCAGTATTTT. It is translated as CASSASATGTDTQYF. Full variable domain (remainder filled in from reference TRBV7-2 and TRBJ2-3): GAGVSQSPSNKVTEKGKDVELRCDPISGHTALYWYRQSLGQGLEFLIYFQGNSAPDKSGLPSDRFSAERTGGSVSTLTIQRTQQEDSAVYLCASSASATGTDTQYFGPGTRLTVL.

V gene TRBV5-1 combines with J gene TRBJ2-7; TRBD1 agrees at 8 bases. The CDR3 runs 15 residues. V was pared by 4 bases and J by 0 bases, with 6 bases of the junction left unmatched. Germline V gives CDR1 SGHRS, CDR2 YFSETQ. CDR3 coding DNA: TGCGCCAGCAGCCGACAGGGGTTGAGCTCCTACGAGCAGTACTTC. It yields the protein CASSRQGLSSYEQYF. Variable domain in full (rest from reference TRBV5-1 and TRBJ2-7): KAGVTQTPRYLIKTRGQQVTLSCSPISGHRSVSWYQQTPGQGLQFLFEYFSETQRNKGNFPGRFSGRQFSNSRSEMNVSTLELGDSALYLCASSRQGLSSYEQYFGPGTRLTVT.

Concerning this clone itself: At the DNA level, this CDR3 is encoded by other sequences in the same sample as well. This chain joins TRBV11-2 and TRBJ1-2; TRBD1 might be the D (6 bases). In germline, CDR1 is SGHAT, CDR2 FQNNGV. V gave up 0 bases and J gave up 5 bases, with 7 bases separating them. The CDR3 is 13 amino acids. The CDR3 DNA follows: TGTGCCAGCAGCTTAGAAGGGGGATATGGCTACACCTTC. This codes for CASSLEGGYGYTF.

The genes are TRBV5-1 and TRBJ1-2, with 9 bases identical to TRBD1. This CDR3 is 14 amino acids long. V lost 4 bases to trimming and J lost 8 bases; unmatched junction nucleotides: 9. Per the germline V gene, CDR1 is SGHRS and CDR2 is YFSETQ. This chain's CDR3 is CASSLQGAQGGYTF. In DNA form, the CDR3 reads TGCGCCAGCAGCCTACAGGGGGCCCAGGGAGGCTACACCTTC.

The chain carries TRBV5-1 and TRBJ1-5, with D perhaps matching TRBD1 (5 bases). The CDR3 runs to 14 residues. Trimming took 0 bases from V and 4 from J, leaving 8 bases between them. Per germline, CDR1 SGHRS and CDR2 YFSETQ. The CDR3 region is CASSLEGRNQPQHF. The CDR3, as DNA: TGCGCCAGCAGCTTGGAGGGGCGGAATCAGCCCCAGCATTTT. The full variable domain, completed using reference TRBV5-1 and TRBJ1-5, is KAGVTQTPRYLIKTRGQQVTLSCSPISGHRSVSWYQQTPGQGLQFLFEYFSETQRNKGNFPGRFSGRQFSNSRSEMNVSTLELGDSALYLCASSLEGRNQPQHFGDGTRLSIL.

For this clone: At one boundary the junction diverges from the germline segment, which might be a read error. V usage is TRBV28 and J usage is TRBJ2-7, with D possibly TRBD1 on 5 matching bases. In germline, CDR1 is MDHEN, CDR2 SYDVKM. CDR3 length: 13 amino acids. The CDR3 DNA is TGTGCCAGCAGTTTACAGGGTCTATCAGTGAATAGCTTC. Protein product: CASSLQGLSVNSF. Drawing the rest from reference TRBV28 and TRBJ2-7, the complete variable domain is DVKVTQSSRYLVKRTGEKVFLECVQDMDHENMFWYRQDPGLGLRLIYFSYDVKMKEKGDIPEGYSVSREKKERFSLILESASTNQTSMYLCASSLQGLSVNSFGPGTRLTVT.

The rearrangement links TRBV29-1 to TRBJ1-5; 7 nucleotides line up with TRBD1. Germline V gene lookup returns CDR1 SQVTM and CDR2 ANQGSEA. The CDR3 sequence is 15 residues long. J lost 4 bases, V lost 4 bases, and 10 bases had no gene match. This chain's CDR3 is CSVAGGWGMNQPQHF. The CDR3 nucleotides are TGCAGCGTTGCAGGGGGATGGGGGATGAATCAGCCCCAGCATTTT.

V is TRBV7-9 and J is TRBJ1-6; a possible D gene is TRBD1 (6 bases). V lost 2 bases and J lost 0, with 11 bases in between. The CDR3 has 17 residues. CDR1 is SEHNR and CDR2 is FQNEAQ in the germline V gene (reference sequence). The CDR3 sequence: CASSLSTGSSYNSPLHF. Written as DNA, the CDR3 is TGTGCCAGCAGCTTATCCACAGGGAGCTCCTATAATTCACCCCTCCACTTT.

The chain employs TRBV2 and TRBJ1-1; 8 bases map to TRBD1. Trimming cost V 7 bases and J 3 bases; bases outside gene matches: 7. This CDR3 comprises 14 residues. Germline CDR1 reads SNHLY; CDR2 reads FYNNEI. The CDR3 sequence is CASTRDRMDTEAFF. Written as DNA, the CDR3 is TGTGCCAGCACTCGGGACAGGATGGACACTGAAGCTTTCTTT.

This chain connects TRBV7-3 to TRBJ2-6; TRBD2 matches at 9 bases. J gave up 0 bases and V 1 base, and 4 bases lay outside the gene matches. Germline CDR1 is SGHTA and CDR2 is FQGTGA. This CDR3 is built from 18 residues. Here the CDR3 DNA reads TGTGCCAGCAGCTTAATGGTTAGCGGGAGCTCTGGGGCCAACGTCCTGACTTTC. The encoded protein is CASSLMVSGSSGANVLTF.

This clone was recorded a few times. The gene calls are TRBV7-2 and TRBJ2-1; no definite D call. Trimming took off 3 bases at V and 12 bases at J, with 12 bases between the two ends. CDR1 SGHTA and CDR2 FQGNSA come from the germline V gene. The CDR3 consists of 12 residues. Written as DNA, the CDR3 is TGTGCCAGCAGCTTTGATTACTTTCGGCAGTTCTTC. Residues: CASSFDYFRQFF.

The gene calls are TRBV13 and TRBJ2-1; TRBD2 matches 8 bases. V gave up 2 bases and J gave up 3 bases; unmatched junction bases: 6. Germline loops: CDR1 PRHDT, CDR2 FYEKMQ (reference sequence). The CDR3 sequence is 16 residues long. CDR3 sequence reads: CASSLPERELYNEQFF. The CDR3 bases are TGTGCCAGCAGCTTACCCGAGCGGGAGCTCTACAATGAGCAGTTCTTC.

This chain links TRBV18 with TRBJ2-7, with 12 bases aligning to TRBD1. Losses at the gene ends were 3 bases for V and 0 bases for J; bases not matched to a gene: 18. The CDR3 runs to 21 residues. CDR1 KGHSH and CDR2 LQKENI come from the germline V gene. The CDR3 DNA follows: TGTGCCAGCTCACCCACCCGGGGACAGGGGGCAGGCGGGACTAGCTCCTACGAGCAGTACTTC. This codes for CASSPTRGQGAGGTSSYEQYF.

The rearrangement links TRBV19 to TRBJ2-1; the D is unclear. CDR1 is LNHDA, CDR2 SQIVND, per germline (reference sequence). Trimming left V 1 base short and J 2 bases short, with 6 bases between. The CDR3 has 14 residues. CDR3 in DNA: TGTGCCAGTAGTATAGGGGCACCCTACAATGAGCAGTTCTTC. Translating it yields CASSIGAPYNEQFF.

The rearrangement uses TRBV9 and TRBJ1-1, with D maybe TRBD1 (6 bases). Trimming stripped 2 bases from V and 0 bases from J, with 14 bases between. This CDR3 is 16 amino acids long. The germline gives CDR1 SGDLS, CDR2 YYNGEE. CDR3 residues: CASSVDGTGMNTEAFF. CDR3 sequence (DNA): TGTGCCAGCAGCGTGGACGGAACAGGGATGAACACTGAAGCTTTCTTT.

This chain joins TRBV7-3 and TRBJ1-2; a possible D gene is TRBD1 (5 bases). CDR1 is SGHTA and CDR2 is FQGTGA in the germline V gene. Trimming cost V 5 bases and J 1 base, with 23 bases left between them. This CDR3 comprises 18 residues. CDR3 nucleotide sequence: TGTGCCAGCAGCCGGAACGGACCCCTCCTGGGGGGTAACTATGGCTACACCTTC. Protein product: CASSRNGPLLGGNYGYTF.

Turning to this clone: Within the sample, other DNA sequences also encode this same CDR3. This rearrangement joins TRBV4-2 to TRBJ2-3, with 8 bases fitting TRBD2. The CDR3 covers 17 residues. After removal of 0 bases from V and 4 bases from J, the junction contained 9 bases not matched to a gene. Germline V lookup: CDR1 LGHNA, CDR2 YNFKEQ. CDR3 sequence reads: CASSQERSSGAADTQYF. The CDR3 DNA is TGTGCCAGCAGCCAAGAGAGGAGTAGCGGGGCGGCAGATACGCAGTATTTT.

This chain's CDR3 is CASSPGTGNTEAFF. CDR3 in DNA: TGCGCCAGCAGCCCGGGGACAGGGAACACTGAAGCTTTCTTT. V usage is TRBV5-1 and J usage is TRBJ1-1, with 8 bases aligning to TRBD1. The CDR3 extends over 14 amino acids. Trimming at V came to 4 bases and at J to 1 base, leaving 3 bases not matched to a gene. CDR1 is SGHRS, CDR2 YFSETQ, per germline.

The chain combines TRBV7-2 with TRBJ2-7, with 8 positions matching TRBD1. This CDR3 comprises 14 residues. The V segment lost 1 base and the J segment 4 bases; nucleotides outside the gene matches: 3. Germline V gene data show CDR1 as SGHTA and CDR2 as FQGNSA. The CDR3 loop reads CASSLGQGAYEQYF. CDR3 nucleotide sequence: TGTGCCAGCAGCTTAGGTCAGGGGGCATACGAGCAGTACTTC.

The chain links TRBV4-3 to TRBJ2-3; TRBD2 matches at 9 bases. Germline V gene data show CDR1 as LGHNA and CDR2 as YSLEER. The CDR3 extends over 15 amino acids. Trimming at V came to 2 bases and at J to 5 bases, leaving 5 bases not matched to a gene. CDR3 DNA: TGCGCCAGCAGCCAAAGTAGCGGGAGAAGAGATACGCAGTATTTT. As protein: CASSQSSGRRDTQYF.

The chain combines TRBV27 with TRBJ2-3; the D gene is possibly TRBD2 (5 bases). Germline-derived CDR1 and CDR2 are MNHEY and SMNVEV (reference sequence). The CDR3 has 14 residues. Trimming shortened V by 5 bases and J by 0 bases, and 9 bases separated the two germline ends. CDR3 sequence: CASSPSGSTDTQYF. CDR3 DNA sequence: TGTGCCAGCAGTCCCAGCGGTAGCACAGATACGCAGTATTTT.

The gene calls are TRBV7-2 and TRBJ2-7; 10 nucleotides align to TRBD1. The V segment lost 3 bases and the J segment 7 bases; nucleotides outside the gene matches: 3. The CDR3 loop spans 13 amino acids. Germline V lookup: CDR1 SGHTA, CDR2 FQGNSA. CDR3 residues: CASSLTGGWEQYF. CDR3 bases: TGTGCCAGCAGCTTGACAGGGGGCTGGGAGCAGTACTTC. Full variable domain (outside the CDR3, taken from reference TRBV7-2 and TRBJ2-7): GAGVSQSPSNKVTEKGKDVELRCDPISGHTALYWYRQSLGQGLEFLIYFQGNSAPDKSGLPSDRFSAERTGGSVSTLTIQRTQQEDSAVYLCASSLTGGWEQYFGPGTRLTVT.

This chain joins TRBV7-9 and TRBJ2-3, with D maybe TRBD2 (6 bases). Trimming took 5 bases from V and 0 from J, leaving 18 bases between them. Germline V lookup: CDR1 SEHNR, CDR2 FQNEAQ (reference sequence). This CDR3 spans 17 amino acids. The CDR3 region is CASSPLYTGESTDTQYF. CDR3 nucleotide sequence: TGTGCCAGCAGCCCGCTCTATACGGGAGAGAGCACAGATACGCAGTATTTT.

The rearrangement uses TRBV21-1 and TRBJ2-7; the D call in the table, TRBD2, was not verified against the DNA. TRBV21-1 is a recognized pseudogene. The CDR3 extends over 16 amino acids. This CDR3 reads CASSTLAGGPSYEQYF. The CDR3, as DNA: TGTGCCAGCAGCACACTAGCGGGAGGGCCCTCTTACGAGCAGTACTTC.

The V and J genes are TRBV5-1 and TRBJ2-7, with 7 bases fitting TRBD2. The CDR3 has 15 amino acids. Losses at the gene ends were 1 base for V and 5 bases for J; bases not matched to a gene: 9. The germline CDR1 and CDR2 sequences are SGHRS and YFSETQ. The CDR3 is CASSLTGLLPNEQYF. As DNA, the CDR3 is TGCGCCAGCAGCTTGACGGGACTATTGCCCAACGAGCAGTACTTC.

V gene TRBV15 combines with J gene TRBJ1-1; no clear D. The CDR3 totals 14 residues. Trimming shortened V by 4 bases and J by 1 base, and 10 bases separated the two germline ends. Germline CDR1 is LNHNV and CDR2 is YYDKDF (reference sequence). The CDR3 coding sequence is TGTGCCACCAGCATAGAGAGATCGAACACTGAAGCTTTCTTT. Its translation is CATSIERSNTEAFF.

This clone was seen a few times. The chain recombines TRBV19 with TRBJ2-3; 7 bases agree with TRBD2. The CDR3 loop spans 14 amino acids. The germline V gene has CDR1 LNHDA and CDR2 SQIVND (reference sequence). With V trimmed by 2 bases and J by 3 bases, 2 bases remained unmatched. The CDR3 DNA follows: TGTGCCAGTAGTATAAACGGGGGGACAGATACGCAGTATTTT. Amino acids: CASSINGGTDTQYF.